The source of this TCR beta chain is a study of graft-versus-host responses after intestinal transplantation. Across the study: Recipients had multivisceral, liver-intestinal, or isolated intestinal transplants. After anti-thymocyte globulin induction, recipients took tacrolimus and steroids for around three years.

The table came from immunoSEQ multiplex PCR; TCRdb's copy has only in-frame clones and leaves some out. The profile covers more than 85,000 clones, with around 80% appearing a single time and approximately 0.88% taken by the ten largest. For this clone: Its antigen is currently unknown.

Germline lookup yields CDR1 SGHNT and CDR2 YENEEA. Trimming took 5 bases from V and 0 from J, leaving 8 bases between them. The CDR3 is 13 amino acids. The sequenced sample was unstimulated CD4+ T cells sorted from spleen or lymph node cells, obtained before intestinal transplant. The chain joins TRBV11-3 to TRBJ2-7; a weak D match, TRBD2 (6 bases). This TCR came from a human donor who received an intestinal transplant. CDR3 nucleotides: TGTGCCAGCAGCCCGGGACTCTCCTACGAGCAGTACTTC. Its translation is CASSPGLSYEQYF.